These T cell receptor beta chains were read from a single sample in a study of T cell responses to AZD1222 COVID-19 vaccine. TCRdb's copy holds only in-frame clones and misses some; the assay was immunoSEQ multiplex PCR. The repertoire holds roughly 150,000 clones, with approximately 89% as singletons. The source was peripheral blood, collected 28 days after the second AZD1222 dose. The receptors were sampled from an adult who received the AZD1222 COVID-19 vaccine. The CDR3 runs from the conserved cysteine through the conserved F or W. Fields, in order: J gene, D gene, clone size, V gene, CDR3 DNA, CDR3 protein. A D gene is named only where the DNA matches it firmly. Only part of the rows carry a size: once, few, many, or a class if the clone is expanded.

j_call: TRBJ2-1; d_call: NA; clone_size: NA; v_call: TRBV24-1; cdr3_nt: TGTGCCACCGCAGGTCAGGTTGACAATGAGCAGTTCTTC; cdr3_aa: CATAGQVDNEQFF
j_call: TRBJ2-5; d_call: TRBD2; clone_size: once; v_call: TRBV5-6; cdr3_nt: TGTGCCAGCAGCTTGGCGGGAGCGGGGGGCCAAGAGACCCAGTACTTC; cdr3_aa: CASSLAGAGGQETQYF
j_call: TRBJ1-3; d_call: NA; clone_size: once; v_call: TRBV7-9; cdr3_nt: TGTGCCAGCAGCTTACCTTCGAACTCTGGAAACACCATATATTTT; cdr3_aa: CASSLPSNSGNTIYF
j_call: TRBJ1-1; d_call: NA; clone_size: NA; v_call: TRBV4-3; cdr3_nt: TGCGCCAGCAGCCAATTCGGGAACACTGAAGCTTTCTTT; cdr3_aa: CASSQFGNTEAFF
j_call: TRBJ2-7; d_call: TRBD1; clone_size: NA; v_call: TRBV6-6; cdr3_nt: TGTGCCAGCAGTTACTTCCCCCAGGGGGCCTACGAGCAGTACTTC; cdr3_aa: CASSYFPQGAYEQYF
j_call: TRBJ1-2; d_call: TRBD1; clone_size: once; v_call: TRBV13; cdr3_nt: TGTGCCAGCAGCCCATCCGGGACAGGCGCTAACTATGGCTACACCTTC; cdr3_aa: CASSPSGTGANYGYTF
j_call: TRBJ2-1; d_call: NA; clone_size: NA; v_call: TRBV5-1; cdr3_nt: TGCGCCAGCAGCTTGGACAGGAGGAGCAATGAGCAGTTCTTC; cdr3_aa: CASSLDRRSNEQFF
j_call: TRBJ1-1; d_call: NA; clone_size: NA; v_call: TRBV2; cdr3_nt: TGTGCCAGCAGTCCACTAACAGGAGCCACTGAAGCTTTCTTT; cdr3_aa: CASSPLTGATEAFF
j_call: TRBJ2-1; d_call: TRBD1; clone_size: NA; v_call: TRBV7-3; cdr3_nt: TGTGCCAGCAGCTTAGGCATAAGGGACAGGCCATTCGATGAGCAGTTCTTC; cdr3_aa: CASSLGIRDRPFDEQFF
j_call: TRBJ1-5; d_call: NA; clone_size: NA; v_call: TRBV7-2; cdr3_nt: TGTGCCAGCAGCTTATCGACACTGGATCAGCCCCAGCATTTT; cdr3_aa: CASSLSTLDQPQHF
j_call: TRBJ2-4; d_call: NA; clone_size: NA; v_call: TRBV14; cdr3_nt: TGTGCCAGCAGCCAAGATTGGGTGGGGGACCGAAACATTCAGTACTTC; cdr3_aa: CASSQDWVGDRNIQYF
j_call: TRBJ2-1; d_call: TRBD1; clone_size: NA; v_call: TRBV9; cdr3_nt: TGTGCCAGCAGCGTTCCCCGAGCAGGGGGCGCCGGGTACAATGAGCAGTTCTTC; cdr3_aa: CASSVPRAGGAGYNEQFF
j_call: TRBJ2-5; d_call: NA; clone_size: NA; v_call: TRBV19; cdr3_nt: TGTGCCAGTAGGGCCGGGACCACAGAAGAGACCCAGTACTTC; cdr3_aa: CASRAGTTEETQYF
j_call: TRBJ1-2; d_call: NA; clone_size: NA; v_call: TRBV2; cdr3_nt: TGTGCCAGCAGTGAAGGTCCGGTTACCTATGGCTACACCTTC; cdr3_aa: CASSEGPVTYGYTF
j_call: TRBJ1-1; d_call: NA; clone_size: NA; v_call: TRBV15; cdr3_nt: TGTGCCACCAGCCGGGTGGGGGGAGCCACTGAAGCTTTCTTT; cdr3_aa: CATSRVGGATEAFF
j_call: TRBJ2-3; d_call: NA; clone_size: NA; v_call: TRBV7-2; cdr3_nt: TGTGCCAGCAGCCTTACCGGTAGCACAGATACGCAGTATTTT; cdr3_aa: CASSLTGSTDTQYF
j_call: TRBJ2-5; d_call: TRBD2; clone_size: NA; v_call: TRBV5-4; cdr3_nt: TGTGCCAGCAGCTTGGCCGATCGGGGAGGGGAGACCCAGTACTTC; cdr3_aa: CASSLADRGGETQYF
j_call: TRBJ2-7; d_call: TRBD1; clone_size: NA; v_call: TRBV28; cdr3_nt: TGTGCCAGCAGTCAGTCACCGGACTGGGACAGATACGAGCAGTACTTC; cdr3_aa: CASSQSPDWDRYEQYF
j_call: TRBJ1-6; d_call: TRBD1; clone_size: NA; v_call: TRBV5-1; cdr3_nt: TGCGCCAGCAGCCCGGGACAGGGGGGCTCCTATAATTCACCCCTCCACTTT; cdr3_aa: CASSPGQGGSYNSPLHF
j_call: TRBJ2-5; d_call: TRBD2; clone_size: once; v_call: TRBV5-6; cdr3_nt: TGTGCCAGCAGCTTCGACGGGGGGGCCGTCATTGAGACCCAGTACTTC; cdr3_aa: CASSFDGGAVIETQYF
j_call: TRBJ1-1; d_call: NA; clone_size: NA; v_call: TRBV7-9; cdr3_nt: TGTGCCAGCAGCATACCAGGTTCAGGTGTGAACACTGAAGCTTTCTTT; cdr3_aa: CASSIPGSGVNTEAFF
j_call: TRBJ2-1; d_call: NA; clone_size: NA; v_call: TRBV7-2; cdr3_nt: TGTGCCAGCAGCTTTATGGGTGGCAATGAGCAGTTCTTC; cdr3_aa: CASSFMGGNEQFF
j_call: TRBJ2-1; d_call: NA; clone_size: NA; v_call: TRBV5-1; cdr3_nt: TGCGCCAGCAGCTTGAAAGATCCTACATCCGCTCAATCCTCCTACAATGAGCAGTTCTTC; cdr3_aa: CASSLKDPTSAQSSYNEQFF
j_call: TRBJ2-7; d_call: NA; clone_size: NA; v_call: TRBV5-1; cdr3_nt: TGCGCCAGCAGCTACAAACCGGGACTCGGGACCTCCTTCTACGAGCAGTACTTC; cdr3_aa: CASSYKPGLGTSFYEQYF
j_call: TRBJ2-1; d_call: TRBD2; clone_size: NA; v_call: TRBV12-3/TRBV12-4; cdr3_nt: TGTGCCAGCAGTTCCCGGACTAGTATATTTCAGTTCTTC; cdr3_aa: CASSSRTSIFQFF
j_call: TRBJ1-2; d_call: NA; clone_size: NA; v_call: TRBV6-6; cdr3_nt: TGTGCCAGCAGTTACCCACCACAGGGAACGGTCTATGGCTACACCTTC; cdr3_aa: CASSYPPQGTVYGYTF
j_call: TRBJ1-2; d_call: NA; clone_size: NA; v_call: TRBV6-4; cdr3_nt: TGTGCCAGTTCAGGGGCCTATGGCTACACCTTC; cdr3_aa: CASSGAYGYTF
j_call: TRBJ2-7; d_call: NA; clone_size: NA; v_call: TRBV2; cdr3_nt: TGTGCCAGCACTACAATGGACAGATCGTGGAGGTACGAGCAGTACTTC; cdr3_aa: CASTTMDRSWRYEQYF
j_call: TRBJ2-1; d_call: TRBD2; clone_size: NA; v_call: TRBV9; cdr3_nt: TGTGCCAGCAGCGTAGTCCTAGCGGGGGGGTACAATGAGCAGTTCTTC; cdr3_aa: CASSVVLAGGYNEQFF
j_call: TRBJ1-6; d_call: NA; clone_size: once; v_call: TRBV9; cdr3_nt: TGTGCCAGCAGCGTAGAGTCCGGCCTCTATAATTCACCCCTCCACTTT; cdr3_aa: CASSVESGLYNSPLHF
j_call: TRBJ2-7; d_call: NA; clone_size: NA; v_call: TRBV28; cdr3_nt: TGTGCCAGCAGTTCGGGACTGACCTCCTACGAGCAGTACTTC; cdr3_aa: CASSSGLTSYEQYF
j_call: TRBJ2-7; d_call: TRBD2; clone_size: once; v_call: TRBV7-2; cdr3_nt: TGTGCCAGCAGCTTGACGGGACTAGCAGTCGGGTACGAGCAGTACTTC; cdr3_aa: CASSLTGLAVGYEQYF
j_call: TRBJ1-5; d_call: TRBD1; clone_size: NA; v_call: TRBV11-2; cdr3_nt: TGTGCCAGCAGCTTAGGGACAGGGAAGGCGGGGAGCAATCAGCCCCAGCATTTT; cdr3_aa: CASSLGTGKAGSNQPQHF
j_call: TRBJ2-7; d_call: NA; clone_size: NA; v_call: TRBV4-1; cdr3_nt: TGCGCCAGCAGTAAGGAGGGCAGGGCCGACTATCGCGAGCAGTACTTC; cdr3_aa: CASSKEGRADYREQYF
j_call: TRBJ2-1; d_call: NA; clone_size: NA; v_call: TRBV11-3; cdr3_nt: TGTGCCAGCAGCTTAGTTAAGAACAATGAGCAGTTCTTC; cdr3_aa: CASSLVKNNEQFF
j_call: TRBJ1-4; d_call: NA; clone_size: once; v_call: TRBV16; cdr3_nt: TGTGCCAGCAGCCAATTCAGGGTTGGAGGATACGAAAAACTGTTTTTT; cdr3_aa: CASSQFRVGGYEKLFF
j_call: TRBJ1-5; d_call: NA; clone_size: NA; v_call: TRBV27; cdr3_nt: TGTGCCAGCAGTTTATCGGTAGGGGAGAAACAGCCCCAGCATTTT; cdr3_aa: CASSLSVGEKQPQHF
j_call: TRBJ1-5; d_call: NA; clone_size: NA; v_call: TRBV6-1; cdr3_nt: TGTGCCAGCAGTGAAGCGGGCGGGAAAAATCAGCCCCAGCATTTT; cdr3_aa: CASSEAGGKNQPQHF
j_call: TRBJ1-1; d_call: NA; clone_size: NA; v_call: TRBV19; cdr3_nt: TGTGCCAGTAGTAATTATCAGGGTCGGACTGAAGCTTTCTTT; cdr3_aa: CASSNYQGRTEAFF
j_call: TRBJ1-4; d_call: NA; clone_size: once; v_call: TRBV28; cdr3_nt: TGTGCCAGCAGTTTCCAGGCCAGACTTAATGAAAAACTGTTTTTT; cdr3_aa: CASSFQARLNEKLFF
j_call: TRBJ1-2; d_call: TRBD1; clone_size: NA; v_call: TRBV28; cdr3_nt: TGTGCCAGCAGTTTTATGGGACAGGAGTATGGCTACACCTTC; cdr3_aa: CASSFMGQEYGYTF
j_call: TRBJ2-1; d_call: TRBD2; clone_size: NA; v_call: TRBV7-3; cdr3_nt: TGTGCCAGCAGCCCTAGCGGGAGGCACAATGAGCAGTTCTTC; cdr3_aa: CASSPSGRHNEQFF
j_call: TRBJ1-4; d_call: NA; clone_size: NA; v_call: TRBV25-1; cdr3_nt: TGTGCCAGCAGTGAATATAGGCAGGGGAGTGAAAAACTGTTTTTT; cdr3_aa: CASSEYRQGSEKLFF
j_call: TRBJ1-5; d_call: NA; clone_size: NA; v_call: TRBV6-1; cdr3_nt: TGTGCCAGCAGTGAAGACAGGTTTGGACAGCCCCAGCATTTT; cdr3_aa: CASSEDRFGQPQHF
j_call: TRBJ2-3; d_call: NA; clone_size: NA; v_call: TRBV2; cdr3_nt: TGTGCCAGCAGTGAGACTAGGGCGGGGAGCACAGATACGCAGTATTTT; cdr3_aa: CASSETRAGSTDTQYF
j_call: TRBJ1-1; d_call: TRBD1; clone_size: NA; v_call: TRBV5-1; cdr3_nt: TGCGCCAGCATACCGGGACAGGGGATGAACACTGAAGCTTTCTTT; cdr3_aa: CASIPGQGMNTEAFF
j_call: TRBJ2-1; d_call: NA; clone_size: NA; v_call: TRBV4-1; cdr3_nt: TGCGCCAGCAGCCAAGAGAGGGGGGAGGGGTACAATGAGCAGTTCTTC; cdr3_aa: CASSQERGEGYNEQFF
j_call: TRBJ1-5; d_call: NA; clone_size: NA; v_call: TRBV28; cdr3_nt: TGTGCCAGCAGTTTGGACAGTAATCAGCCCCAGCATTTT; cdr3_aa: CASSLDSNQPQHF
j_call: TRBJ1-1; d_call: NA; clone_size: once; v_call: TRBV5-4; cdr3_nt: TGTGCCAGCAGCTTGGGTGGGGTGCAGAACACTGAAGCTTTCTTT; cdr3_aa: CASSLGGVQNTEAFF
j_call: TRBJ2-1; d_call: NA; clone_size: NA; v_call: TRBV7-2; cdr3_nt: TGTGCCAGCAGCTCGGGGTGGGGGCTCTACAATGAGCAGTTCTTC; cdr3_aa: CASSSGWGLYNEQFF
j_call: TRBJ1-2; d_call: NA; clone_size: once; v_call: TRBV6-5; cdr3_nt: TGTGCCAGCAGGGTCGTTGGCTATGGCTACACCTTC; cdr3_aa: CASRVVGYGYTF
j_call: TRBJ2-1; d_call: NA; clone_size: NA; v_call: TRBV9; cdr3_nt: TGTGCCAGCAGCGTAGCGGGACATTCAGGCGGTGAGCAGTTCTTC; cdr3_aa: CASSVAGHSGGEQFF
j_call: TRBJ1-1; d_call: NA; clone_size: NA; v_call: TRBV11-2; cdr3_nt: TGTGCCAGCAGCTTAGTGGGGTCTGAAGCTTTCTTT; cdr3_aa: CASSLVGSEAFF
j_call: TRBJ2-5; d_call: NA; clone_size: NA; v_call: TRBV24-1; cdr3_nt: TGTGCCACCAGTGGGGGGATCGTAGCGGAGACCCAGTACTTC; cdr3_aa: CATSGGIVAETQYF
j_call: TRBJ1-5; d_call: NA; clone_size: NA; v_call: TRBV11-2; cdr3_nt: TGTGCCAGCAGCTTAGAGAGCAATCAGCCCCAGCATTTT; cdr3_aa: CASSLESNQPQHF